This record covers a single TCR beta chain. This clonotype occurred a few times. Which antigen it targets is not known. One base away there is no much larger clone; base qualities are not given. The germline V end is reduced by 8 bases and the J end by 1 base; junction bases left unmatched: 16. The CDR3 has 18 amino acids, counting the end cysteine and phenylalanine. Only the CDR3 DNA stays, 54 bases, in frame from base 1. The germline V gene sets CDR1 to SNHLY and CDR2 to FYNNEI. Only healthy Caucasian donors were included. Three pairs of female monozygotic twins, all aged 18 to 29 years, were included in the twin cohort. Using Miltenyi CD45RO+ enrichment and human naive T-cell isolation kits, memory (CD45RO+) and naive T cells were isolated from PBMC. The sample comes from a study of identical twins (dated by TCRdb to 2016 to 2017). Background on the whole study: TCR alpha and beta repertoires from monozygotic twins, unrelated adults of various ages and cord blood were deep-sequenced to test whether fetal clonotypes persist. To rule out contamination, replicate twin experiments were performed at different times with different library preparation protocols.

Broad study findings and their caveats: Out-of-frame TCR alpha sequences shared between twins showed an excess of low generation-probability sequences compared with coincidental sharing between unrelated individuals. Because the same donors could not be followed over many years, the conclusions relied on cross-sectional statistical analysis. A weaker excess of twin sharing was found in beta out-of-frame sequences because the signal-to-noise ratio was lowered by fewer shared sequences. Fewer insertions were carried by abundant cord blood beta clonotypes, a similar but weaker trend appeared in young adult naive repertoires, and no such trend appeared in memory repertoires. Recombination models systematically underestimated out-of-frame TCR alpha sharing in monozygotic twins but agreed with sharing between unrelated individuals. Zero-insertion analyses could be partly confounded by invariant T cells such as MAIT and iNKT, though diverse VJ usage argued against such confounding for most clonotypes.

The library was built by means of 5' RACE. TCRdb shows the sequencer as Illumina HiSeq 2000. Template switching introduced a universal primer binding site; the final cDNA contained a unique molecular identifier, enabling accurate counting of TCR cDNA molecules. Specific primers in the conserved constant-segment region were used to synthesize first-strand cDNA for TCR alpha and beta chains. Each cDNA library was double barcoded, with a SMART-Mk sample barcode plus Illumina barcodes, to control for contamination. TruSeq adapter sequences, together with Illumina sample barcodes, were added in two successive PCR steps. The TCR alpha and beta cDNA libraries were sequenced on the Illumina HiSeq platform using custom primers. The paper's processing steps were these. MiGEC was used to process raw reads and extract unique molecular identifiers, and MiXCR was used to find CDR3 positions. For each individual, recombination models were inferred using an EM algorithm with the repgenHMM and IGoR tools. The analysis of shared clonotypes was done with the tcR package in R, with sharing normalized by the product of cloneset sizes. Out-of-frame nonproductive sequences were analyzed to study raw recombination free of thymic and clonal selection effects. TCRdb itself trimmed the public reads at Q25 with fastp, ran MiXCR and retained productive beta chains. Records with the same CDR3 protein are collapsed into one entry carrying the most frequent genes and DNA. TCRdb, not the authors, supplied the V and J calls. In all, the sample holds 200,000 to 250,000 distinct CDR3 sequences, and 9.5% to 15% of those were seen once. About 3.9% of the sample is held by the ten biggest clonotypes.

The same data also went into a second study, on yellow fever vaccine responses in identical twins. As noted in the second study: According to the authors, in identical twins the way T cells responded to vaccination appeared partly convergent and partly personalized. In identical twins, the study followed T cell clones that responded to the vaccine with precision.

The TCR originated in a young woman in good health. Sequenced: memory (CD45RO+) T cells sorted from blood. The sample's cell subset or site label is to be understood as: CD45RO+ enriched T cells. Here the chain combines TRBV2 and TRBJ1-5; 8 nucleotides in the junction match TRBD1. The CDR3 sequence is CASCSTFSRTGSNQPQHF. The nucleotide sequence is given as TGTGCCAGCTGTTCTACCTTCTCCCGGACAGGGAGCAATCAGCCCCAGCATTTT.